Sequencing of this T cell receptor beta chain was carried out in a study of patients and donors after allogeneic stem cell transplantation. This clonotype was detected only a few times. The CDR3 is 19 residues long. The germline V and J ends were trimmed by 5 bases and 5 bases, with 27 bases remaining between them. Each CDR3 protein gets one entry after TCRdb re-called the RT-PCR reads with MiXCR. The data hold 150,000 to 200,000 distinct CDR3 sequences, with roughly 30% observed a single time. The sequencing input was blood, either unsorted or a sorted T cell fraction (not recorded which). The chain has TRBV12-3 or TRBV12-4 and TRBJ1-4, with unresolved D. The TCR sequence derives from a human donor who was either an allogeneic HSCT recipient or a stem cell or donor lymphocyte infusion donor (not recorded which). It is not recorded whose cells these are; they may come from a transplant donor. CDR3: CASSTYSGPFLIANEKLFF. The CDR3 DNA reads TGTGCCAGCAGTACTTACTCTGGACCTTTCCTGATTGCGAATGAAAAACTGTTTTTT.